The clone carrying this T cell receptor (beta chain) was detected many times. Antigen unknown. The CDR3 is 16 residues long. Trimming removed 4 bases from V and 4 bases from J; junction bases left unmatched: 10. Germline CDR1 is SGHKS and CDR2 is YYEKEE (reference sequence). This specimen comes from a study of CD8 T cells in ankylosing spondylitis. It was by quantitative 5'-RACE with molecular barcodes that TCR beta libraries were made. TCRdb called the 5' RACE reads again in MiXCR, with one record for every CDR3 protein. This sample has a few hundred thousand distinct CDR3 sequences, with 11% found just once. Study results and limitations: Blood of patients with ankylosing spondylitis appeared to be characterized by a TCR beta motif of eight highly homologous variants. A subset of motif variants has previously been described in the synovial fluid and blood of reactive arthritis. In ankylosing spondylitis patients, matched synovial fluid reportedly showed significant enrichment of disease-linked clones.

The chain is built from TRBV5-5 and TRBJ2-1; TRBD2 agrees at 8 bases. The sequenced material came from blood, either unsorted or a sorted T cell fraction (not recorded which). This TCR was recovered from a female donor with ankylosing spondylitis or in good health (not recorded which). This chain's CDR3 is CASSLAGGRPYNEQFF. The CDR3 region has the DNA TGTGCCAGCAGCCTAGCGGGCGGTCGTCCTTACAATGAGCAGTTCTTC.